The clone carrying this T cell receptor (beta chain) was seen a few times. The assay was immunoSEQ multiplex PCR, and TCRdb's table has in-frame clones only and misses some. The sample has about 200,000 clones, around nine tenths seen once. Losses at the gene ends were 2 bases for V and 5 bases for J; bases not matched to a gene: 2. CDR3 length: 13 residues. In germline, CDR1 is MNHEY, CDR2 SVGAGI. This entry belongs to a study of blood T cell repertoires in COVID-19. Across the study: From T cells, B-cell-depleted T cells, or PBMCs came the material, which was cDNA or gDNA.

The sequenced sample was peripheral blood. The receptor comes from a man aged 35-49 years with acute or convalescent COVID-19. This rearrangement joins TRBV6-5 to TRBJ2-7; 8 nucleotides match TRBD1. The DNA for the CDR3 is TGTGCCAGCAGTTACGGACAGGGCCACGAGCAGTACTTC. It yields the protein CASSYGQGHEQYF.